These 30 T cell receptor beta chains share one sample of origin, sequenced in a study of siplizumab effects on memory and regulatory T cells. The repertoire was sequenced with immunoSEQ multiplex PCR; TCRdb's copy has only in-frame clones and lacks some. The repertoire holds about 100,000 clones, about 93% seen once, with 12% in the top ten. The sequenced material came from non-Treg CD4+ T cells sorted from blood. The receptors come from a human donor in good health.

The J gene is TRBJ2-2, the V gene TRBV25-1; D not resolved. This CDR3 is 14 amino acids long. Germline lookup yields CDR1 MGHDK and CDR2 SYGVNS. Trimming shortened V by 5 bases and J by 6 bases, and 13 bases separated the two germline ends. CDR3 loop: CASSTRARAGELFF. The CDR3 region has the DNA TGTGCCAGCAGTACCCGGGCCAGAGCCGGGGAGCTGTTTTTT.

This clone is a singleton in its sample. The rearrangement links TRBV28 to TRBJ2-3; D gene uncertain. V was clipped by 10 bases and J by 0 bases, with 8 bases between them. Germline CDR1 is MDHEN and CDR2 is SYDVKM. The CDR3 is made up of 12 amino acids. This CDR3 is CAIGTSTDTQYF. CDR3 DNA sequence: TGTGCCATCGGTACTAGCACAGATACGCAGTATTTT.

The chain is built from TRBV18 and TRBJ2-5, with D tentatively TRBD2 (6 bases). Trimming left V 0 bases short and J 8 bases short, with 13 bases between. The CDR3 is 14 residues long. In germline, CDR1 is KGHSH, CDR2 LQKENI. The CDR3 is CASSPPAGIQTQYF. CDR3 DNA sequence: TGTGCCAGCTCACCACCCGCGGGGATTCAAACCCAGTACTTC.

CDR3 residues: CASRTGGTDTQYF. DNA for the CDR3: TGTGCCAGCAGGACAGGGGGCACAGATACGCAGTATTTT. The genes are TRBV27 and TRBJ2-3, with 8 bases aligning to TRBD1. This CDR3 is built from 13 residues. Germline V gene data show CDR1 as MNHEY and CDR2 as SMNVEV (reference sequence). Losses at the gene ends were 6 bases for V and 1 base for J; bases not matched to a gene: 0.

This clone was counted a single time. This chain uses TRBV18 with TRBJ2-1, with D maybe TRBD1 (6 bases). Germline V gene data show CDR1 as KGHSH and CDR2 as LQKENI. The CDR3 runs 15 residues. V was clipped by 2 bases and J by 6 bases, with 14 bases between them. CDR3 residues: CASSPVSIGGNEQFF. In DNA, the CDR3 is TGTGCCAGCTCACCAGTCAGTATAGGGGGCAATGAGCAGTTCTTC.

V gene TRBV7-2 combines with J gene TRBJ2-2; 11 bases are shared with TRBD1. V shed 5 bases and J 8 bases; nucleotides not matched to a gene: 13. The V gene's germline CDR1 is SGHTA and CDR2 FQGNSA. The CDR3 is made up of 17 amino acids. The CDR3 region has the DNA TGTGCCAGCAGCCCCCTGCCGGGACAGGGGGTGCGGGGGGAGCTGTTTTTT. Translated: CASSPLPGQGVRGELFF.

This clone was seen only a few times. The rearrangement links TRBV2 to TRBJ1-5; 7 bases agree with TRBD1. Losses at the gene ends were 7 bases for V and 6 bases for J; bases not matched to a gene: 6. Germline V gene data show CDR1 as SNHLY and CDR2 as FYNNEI. The CDR3 totals 13 residues. Here the CDR3 reads CASNGQAGQPQHF. The CDR3 nucleotides read TGTGCCAGCAACGGACAGGCGGGTCAGCCCCAGCATTTT.

This clone was seen a single time. The chain is built from TRBV28 and TRBJ2-7; a weak D match, TRBD1 (6 bases). The CDR3 has 14 amino acids. Trimming pared 5 bases from V and 3 bases from J, leaving 14 bases between. CDR1 is MDHEN and CDR2 is SYDVKM in the germline V gene. The chain's CDR3 is CASSHTGTLYEQYF. CDR3 DNA: TGTGCCAGCAGTCATACAGGGACCCTCTACGAGCAGTACTTC.

This clone was counted only a few times. This chain uses TRBV7-9 with TRBJ1-4, with a possible D match to TRBD1 (5 bases). The CDR3 extends over 11 amino acids. V was cut by 5 bases and J by 17 bases, with 15 bases left in between. Germline V lookup: CDR1 SEHNR, CDR2 FQNEAQ (reference sequence). In DNA, the CDR3 is TGTGCCAGCAGCATAGGCCCACAGGTATTTTTT. This sequence encodes CASSIGPQVFF. Full variable domain (missing parts from reference TRBV7-9 and TRBJ1-4): DTGVSQNPRHKITKRGQNVTFRCDPISEHNRLYWYRQTLGQGPEFLTYFQNEAQLEKSRLLSDRFSAERPKGSFSTLEIQRTEQGDSAMYLCASSIGPQVFFGSGTQLSVL.

This chain uses TRBV5-4 with TRBJ2-7; D not certain. The CDR3 length is 14 residues. V gave up 0 bases and J gave up 1 base, with 8 bases separating them. Germline CDR1 reads SGHNT; CDR2 reads YYREEE (reference sequence). CDR3 DNA sequence: TGTGCCAGCAGCTTGGCCGGAGTATCCTACGAGCAGTACTTC. Translating it yields CASSLAGVSYEQYF. The complete variable domain, with remaining parts taken from reference TRBV5-4 and TRBJ2-7, reads ETGVTQSPTHLIKTRGQQVTLRCSSQSGHNTVSWYQQALGQGPQFIFQYYREEENGRGNFPPRFSGLQFPNYSSELNVNALELDDSALYLCASSLAGVSYEQYFGPGTRLTVT.

The chain is built from TRBV19 and TRBJ1-5; 9 positions agree with TRBD1. Trimming removed 3 bases from V and 3 bases from J; junction bases left unmatched: 6. Per the germline V gene, CDR1 is LNHDA and CDR2 is SQIVND (reference sequence). CDR3 length: 16 residues. CDR3 protein: CASSMSDRGVNQPQHF. The DNA for the CDR3 is TGTGCCAGTAGTATGTCGGACAGGGGAGTCAATCAGCCCCAGCATTTT. The complete variable domain, with remaining parts taken from reference TRBV19 and TRBJ1-5, reads DGGITQSPKYLFRKEGQNVTLSCEQNLNHDAMYWYRQDPGQGLRLIYYSQIVNDFQKGDIAEGYSVSREKKESFPLTVTSAQKNPTAFYLCASSMSDRGVNQPQHFGDGTRLSIL.

The chain recombines TRBV2 with TRBJ2-6; unclear D gene. CDR1 is SNHLY, CDR2 FYNNEI, per germline. Trimming took off 0 bases at V and 4 bases at J, with 7 bases between the two ends. The CDR3 runs 15 residues. CDR3 protein: CASSEAGLGANVLTF. The CDR3 nucleotides read TGTGCCAGCAGTGAAGCGGGGTTAGGGGCCAACGTCCTGACTTTC.

The rearrangement links TRBV18 to TRBJ2-1, with D unclear. Germline V gene lookup returns CDR1 KGHSH and CDR2 LQKENI. This CDR3 is built from 15 residues. Trimming took 0 bases from V and 4 from J, leaving 10 bases between them. Here the CDR3 DNA reads TGTGCCAGCTCACCACCGAATTTTGGGTACAATGAGCAGTTCTTC. Translating it yields CASSPPNFGYNEQFF.

The V gene is TRBV9, the J gene TRBJ1-4; TRBD1 matches at 7 bases. Germline V gene lookup returns CDR1 SGDLS and CDR2 YYNGEE. This CDR3 is 16 amino acids long. V was pared by 4 bases and J by 5 bases, with 11 bases of the junction left unmatched. CDR3 nucleotides: TGTGCCAGCAGCCTTCGCGGACAGGCCGAAAATGAAAAACTGTTTTTT. The encoded protein is CASSLRGQAENEKLFF.

The chain has TRBV7-3 and TRBJ2-1; 7 bases match TRBD2. CDR1 is SGHTA, CDR2 FQGTGA, per germline. The CDR3 has 15 amino acids. The V gene end was trimmed by 3 bases and the J gene end by 7 bases; junction bases not matched to a gene: 9. The CDR3 region is CASSFGLESWNEQFF. CDR3 sequence (DNA): TGTGCCAGCAGCTTTGGACTAGAATCTTGGAATGAGCAGTTCTTC.

This chain connects TRBV2 to TRBJ2-7, with 7 bases matching TRBD2. Germline loops: CDR1 SNHLY, CDR2 FYNNEI. This CDR3 is 13 amino acids long. The J segment lost 6 bases and the V segment lost 7 bases, leaving 9 bases of the junction unmatched. DNA of the CDR3: TGTGCCAGCAACCACCGGAGGGAGGGCGAGCAGTACTTC. Protein: CASNHRREGEQYF.

V is TRBV29-1 and J is TRBJ2-1; 8 bases align to TRBD2. Trimming cost V 3 bases and J 3 bases; bases outside gene matches: 13. The CDR3 is made up of 17 amino acids. Germline-derived CDR1 and CDR2 are SQVTM and ANQGSEA. In nucleotides, the CDR3 is TGCAGCGTTGAGGAGGGGGACGCGGGAGGTTTCTACAATGAGCAGTTCTTC. Its protein product is CSVEEGDAGGFYNEQFF.

This chain links TRBV29-1 with TRBJ2-7; TRBD2 is a possible D gene (6 bases). The CDR3 contains 15 residues. Trimming took 6 bases from V and 2 from J, leaving 20 bases between them. Per germline, CDR1 SQVTM and CDR2 ANQGSEA. The CDR3 DNA follows: TGCAGCGTCGAACTTAGCGGAACGAAACCCTACGAGCAGTACTTC. Translation: CSVELSGTKPYEQYF.

The chain carries TRBV14 and TRBJ2-1, with D perhaps TRBD2 (5 bases). The CDR3 length is 15 residues. The V end lost 2 bases, the J end lost 8 bases, and 16 bases lay between the germline ends. Per the germline V gene, CDR1 is SGHDN and CDR2 is FVKESK. The DNA of the CDR3 is TGTGCCAGCAGCCAACTATCGGGGATATCGGATGAGCAGTTCTTC. Protein: CASSQLSGISDEQFF.

V and J are TRBV2 and TRBJ1-2; a weak D match, TRBD1 (6 bases). CDR3 length: 13 amino acids. V was clipped by 3 bases and J by 6 bases, with 11 bases between them. Germline-derived CDR1 and CDR2 are SNHLY and FYNNEI. CDR3 bases: TGTGCCAGCAGTGACTTACAGGGCGATGGCTACACCTTC. Amino acids: CASSDLQGDGYTF.

The chain combines TRBV7-3 with TRBJ2-7; D not resolved. V was shortened by 0 bases and J by 7 bases, with 10 bases between the two germline ends. The CDR3 is 13 amino acids. Germline CDR1 SGHTA, CDR2 FQGTGA. The CDR3 loop is CASSLTGSEEQYF. In nucleotides, the CDR3 is TGTGCCAGCAGCTTAACCGGATCGGAAGAGCAGTACTTC.

The CDR3 protein is CAWTSGRATDTQYF. The CDR3 DNA is TGTGCCTGGACTAGCGGGAGGGCCACAGATACGCAGTATTTT. J is TRBJ2-3 and V is TRBV30; 12 bases map to TRBD2. The germline V gene has CDR1 GTSNPN and CDR2 SVGIG (reference sequence). The length of the CDR3 is 14 residues. Unmatched junction bases numbered 1, after V lost 4 bases and J lost 2 bases.

The chain employs TRBV15 and TRBJ1-5, with 7 nucleotides matching TRBD1. Trimming took 8 bases from V and 0 from J; bases not matched to a gene: 4. The germline gives CDR1 LNHNV, CDR2 YYDKDF (reference sequence). The CDR3 totals 14 residues. DNA of the CDR3: TGTGCCACCCAGGGACAGTATAGCAATCAGCCCCAGCATTTT. This encodes CATQGQYSNQPQHF.

This chain connects TRBV7-2 to TRBJ2-7; tentatively, D is TRBD1 (5 bases). CDR3 length: 15 residues. Germline-derived CDR1 and CDR2 are SGHTA and FQGNSA. V gave up 5 bases and J gave up 0 bases, with 14 bases separating them. Here the CDR3 reads CASSLGAGYSYEQYF. As DNA, the CDR3 is TGTGCCAGCAGCCTAGGGGCAGGATACTCCTACGAGCAGTACTTC.

The chain combines TRBV7-9 with TRBJ2-3; 11 bases are a match to TRBD2. Trimming removed 3 bases from V and 0 bases from J; junction bases left unmatched: 2. Looked up from germline, CDR1 is SEHNR and CDR2 is FQNEAQ (reference sequence). CDR3 length: 16 amino acids. CDR3 region: CASSLGLADSTDTQYF. The CDR3 nucleotides are TGTGCCAGCAGCTTGGGACTAGCGGATAGCACAGATACGCAGTATTTT.

This clone appeared once. The rearrangement joins TRBV7-3 to TRBJ1-2; 11 bases are shared with TRBD1. From germline, CDR1 is SGHTA and CDR2 FQGTGA. The CDR3 contains 14 residues. Unmatched junction bases numbered 3, after V lost 5 bases and J lost 4 bases. CDR3 amino acids: CASSPGQGAYGYTF. For the CDR3, the DNA is TGTGCCAGCAGCCCAGGACAGGGGGCCTATGGCTACACCTTC.

This rearrangement joins TRBV13 to TRBJ2-3; 14 nucleotides match TRBD2. The CDR3 is made up of 18 amino acids. V lost 5 bases, J lost 2 bases, and 9 bases stayed unmatched. Germline-derived CDR1 and CDR2 are PRHDT and FYEKMQ (reference sequence). The CDR3 is CASSPRGLAGGVTDTQYF. The CDR3 DNA follows: TGTGCCAGCAGCCCAAGAGGACTAGCGGGAGGCGTCACAGATACGCAGTATTTT.

A single count supports this clone. The rearrangement uses TRBV6-1 and TRBJ2-7, with 7 bases identical to TRBD2. J lost 0 bases, V lost 8 bases, and 10 bases had no gene match. CDR1 is MNHNS and CDR2 is SASEGT in the germline V gene. The length of the CDR3 is 15 residues. The CDR3 loop reads CASLERSSGSYEQYF. In nucleotides, the CDR3 is TGTGCCAGCCTCGAAAGGTCTAGCGGCTCCTACGAGCAGTACTTC.

The chain has TRBV9 and TRBJ1-4; no reliable D call. Germline lookup yields CDR1 SGDLS and CDR2 YYNGEE. The CDR3 runs to 14 residues. V lost 0 bases and J lost 0, with 3 bases in between. The CDR3 sequence: CASSVDSTNEKLFF. CDR3 DNA: TGTGCCAGCAGCGTAGATTCAACTAATGAAAAACTGTTTTTT. The full variable domain, in which reference TRBV9 and TRBJ1-4 provide the parts outside the CDR3, is DSGVTQTPKHLITATGQRVTLRCSPRSGDLSVYWYQQSLDQGLQFLIQYYNGEERAKGNILERFSAQQFPDLHSELNLSSLELGDSALYFCASSVDSTNEKLFFGSGTQLSVL.

This sequence joins TRBV7-2 and TRBJ2-3, with 11 bases fitting TRBD1. Germline loops: CDR1 SGHTA, CDR2 FQGNSA. Losses at the gene ends were 5 bases for V and 3 bases for J; bases not matched to a gene: 7. CDR3 size: 16 residues. The chain's CDR3 is CASSRSGQGATDTQYF. The CDR3 DNA is TGTGCCAGCAGCCGGAGCGGACAGGGGGCGACAGATACGCAGTATTTT.